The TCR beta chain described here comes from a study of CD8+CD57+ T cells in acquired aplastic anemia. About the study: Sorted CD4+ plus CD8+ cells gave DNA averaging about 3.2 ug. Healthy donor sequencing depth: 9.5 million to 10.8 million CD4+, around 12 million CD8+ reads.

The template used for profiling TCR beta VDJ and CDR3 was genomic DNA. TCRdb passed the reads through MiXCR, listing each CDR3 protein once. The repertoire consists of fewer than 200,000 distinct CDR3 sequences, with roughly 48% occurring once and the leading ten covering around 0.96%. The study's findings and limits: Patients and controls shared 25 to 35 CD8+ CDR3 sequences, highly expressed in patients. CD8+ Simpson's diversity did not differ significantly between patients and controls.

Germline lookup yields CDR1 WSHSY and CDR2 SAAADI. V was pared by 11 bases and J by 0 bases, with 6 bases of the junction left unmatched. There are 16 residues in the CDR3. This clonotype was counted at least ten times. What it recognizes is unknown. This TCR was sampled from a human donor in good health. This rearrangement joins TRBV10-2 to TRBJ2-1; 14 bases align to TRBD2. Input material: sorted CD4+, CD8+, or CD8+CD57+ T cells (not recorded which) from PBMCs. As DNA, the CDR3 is TGCGCCTCGAAGGGACTAGCGGGAGACTCCTACAATGAGCAGTTCTTC. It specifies CASKGLAGDSYNEQFF.